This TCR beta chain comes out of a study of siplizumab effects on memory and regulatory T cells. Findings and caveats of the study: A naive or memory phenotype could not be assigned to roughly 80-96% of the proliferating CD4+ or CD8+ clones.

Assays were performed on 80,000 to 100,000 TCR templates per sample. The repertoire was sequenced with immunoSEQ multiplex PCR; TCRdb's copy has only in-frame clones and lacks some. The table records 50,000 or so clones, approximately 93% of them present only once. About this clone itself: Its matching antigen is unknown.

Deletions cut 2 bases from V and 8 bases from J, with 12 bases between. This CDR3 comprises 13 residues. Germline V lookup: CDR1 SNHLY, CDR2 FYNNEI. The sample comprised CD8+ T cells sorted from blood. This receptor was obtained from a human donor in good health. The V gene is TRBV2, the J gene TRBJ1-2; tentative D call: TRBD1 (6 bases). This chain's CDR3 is CASSEPGARGYTF. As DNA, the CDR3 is TGTGCCAGCAGTGAACCGGGGGCGCGCGGCTACACCTTC.